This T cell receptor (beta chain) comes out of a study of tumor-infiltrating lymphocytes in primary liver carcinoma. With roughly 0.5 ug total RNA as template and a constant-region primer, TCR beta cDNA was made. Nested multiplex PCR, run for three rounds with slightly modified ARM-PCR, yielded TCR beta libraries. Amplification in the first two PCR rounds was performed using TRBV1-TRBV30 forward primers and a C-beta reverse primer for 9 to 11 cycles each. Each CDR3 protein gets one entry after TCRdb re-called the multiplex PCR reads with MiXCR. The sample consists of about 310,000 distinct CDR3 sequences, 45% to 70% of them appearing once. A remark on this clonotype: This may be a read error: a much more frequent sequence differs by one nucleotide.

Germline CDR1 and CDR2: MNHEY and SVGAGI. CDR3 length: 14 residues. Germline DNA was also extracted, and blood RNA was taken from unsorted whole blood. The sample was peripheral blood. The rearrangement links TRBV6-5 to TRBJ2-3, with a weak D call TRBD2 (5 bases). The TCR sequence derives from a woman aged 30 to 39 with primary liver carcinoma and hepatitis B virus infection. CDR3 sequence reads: CSSSFRGRGDTQYF. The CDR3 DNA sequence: TGTTCCAGCAGTTTCCGAGGGCGCGGAGATACGCAGTATTTT.